A selection of T cell receptor beta chains follows, all from one sample in a study of blood T cell repertoires in COVID-19. Method: immunoSEQ multiplex PCR; TCRdb's copy keeps in-frame clones and lacks some. The sample has under 200,000 clones; around 85% are singletons. The specimen sequenced was peripheral blood. The source is an elderly woman with acute or convalescent COVID-19. CDR3s leave out the opening cysteine and the closing phenylalanine or tryptophan. The D gene is left open where the match is weak.

TRBJ2-7 TRBD1 13 TRBV5-1 ASSLAPQGAHEQY
TRBJ2-5 TRBD2 12 TRBV2 ASRARLAEETQY
TRBJ1-5 . 12 TRBV6-1 ASSPPGANQPQH
TRBJ1-1 . 13 TRBV9 ASSFLMGGTTEAF
TRBJ1-1 . 13 TRBV5-6 ASSFVRPVNTEAF
TRBJ1-2 . 10 TRBV30 AWSPGGGGYT
TRBJ2-1 . 19 TRBV24-1 ATSATTGDSPTSGSYNEQF
TRBJ1-1 . 11 TRBV24-1 AVKTDMNTEAF
TRBJ1-6 TRBD1 14 TRBV7-8 ASSLLGGTGNSPLH
TRBJ2-6 . 14 TRBV5-1 ASSPGGGSGANVLT
TRBJ2-7 . 15 TRBV7-2 ASSLARSTGERREQY
TRBJ1-2 . 11 TRBV11-2 ASSLVTGYGYT
TRBJ1-2 . 10 TRBV6-2/TRBV6-3 ASSYPDYGYT
TRBJ2-7 TRBD1 12 TRBV25-1 ASSAGTGSDEQY
TRBJ2-3 . 12 TRBV6-2/TRBV6-3 ASSPTGPGGTQY
TRBJ2-7 TRBD2 13 TRBV11-2 ASSLKARASGAKY
TRBJ2-1 TRBD2 12 TRBV6-5 ASSSLAGTNEQF
TRBJ1-5 . 15 TRBV12-5 ASGLAQGNARNQPQH
TRBJ2-1 TRBD2 16 TRBV27 ASSFTSRTSVAYNEQF
TRBJ1-1 . 12 TRBV9 ASSVQGSNTEAF
TRBJ1-1 TRBD1 12 TRBV15 ATSRPIDRGKAF
TRBJ1-1 . 11 TRBV6-4 ASSDSQNTEAF
TRBJ2-5 TRBD2 14 TRBV9 ASSSPSGRPLETQY
TRBJ1-5 TRBD1 12 TRBV30 AWSGTGRNQPQH
TRBJ2-5 TRBD2 16 TRBV18 ASSPSGLAGAPQSAQY
TRBJ1-4 . 14 TRBV6-1 ASSGRQGALGEKLF
TRBJ1-2 TRBD1 15 TRBV11-2 ASSYGTGRSRNYGYT
TRBJ2-7 . 12 TRBV5-4 ASSLGEGPYEQY
TRBJ1-6 TRBD1 12 TRBV2 ASSKGQGDSPLH
TRBJ1-2 . 12 TRBV7-8 ASSFRASGDGYT
TRBJ1-2 . 13 TRBV3-1/TRBV3-2 ASSQGTEANYGYT
TRBJ2-1 . 10 TRBV12-3/TRBV12-4 ASGDAYNEQF
TRBJ1-2 TRBD1 12 TRBV3-1/TRBV3-2 ASSPPQGAAGYT
TRBJ2-7 TRBD1 13 TRBV5-5 ASSWDRGGSYEQY
TRBJ2-5 . 12 TRBV5-1 ASSSRSGQETQY
TRBJ1-2 . 14 TRBV19 ASSIGGVRGNYGYT
TRBJ2-5 . 13 TRBV6-5 ASRKPGLPPETQY